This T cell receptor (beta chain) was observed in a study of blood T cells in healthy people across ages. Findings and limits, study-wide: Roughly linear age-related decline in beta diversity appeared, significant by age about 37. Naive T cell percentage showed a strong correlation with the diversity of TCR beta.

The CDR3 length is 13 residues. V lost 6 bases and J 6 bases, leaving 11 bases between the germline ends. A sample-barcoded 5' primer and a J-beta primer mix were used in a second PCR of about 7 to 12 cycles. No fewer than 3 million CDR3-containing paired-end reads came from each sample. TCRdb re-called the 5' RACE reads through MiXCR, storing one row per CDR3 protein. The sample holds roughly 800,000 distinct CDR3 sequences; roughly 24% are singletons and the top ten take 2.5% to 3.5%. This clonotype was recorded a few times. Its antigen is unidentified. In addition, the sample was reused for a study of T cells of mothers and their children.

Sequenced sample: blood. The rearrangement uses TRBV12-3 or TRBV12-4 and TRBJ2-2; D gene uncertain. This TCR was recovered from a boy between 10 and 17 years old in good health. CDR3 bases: TGTGCCAGCAGGAGGAATGGCCCCGGGGAGCTGTTTTTT. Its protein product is CASRRNGPGELFF.